Shown below are 22 T cell receptor beta chains from a single sample sequenced in a study of control samples from healthy donors and cancer patients (dated by TCRdb to between 2020 and 2021). The library was generated by the immunoSEQ multiplex PCR assay. Here the immuneACCESS table is served through TCRdb, limited to in-frame sequences with V and J called. Missing clones are a known gap in these copies; in checked studies unresolved V genes cover under half, and the rest lacks a known reason. This sample holds around 83,000 clones; approximately 94% were observed only once. Roughly 1.3% of the sample is taken by the ten largest. Sequencing used PBMCs. The receptors shown here come from a woman in her thirties or forties with lung cancer.

This clone has more than one count but fewer than ten. The rearrangement uses TRBV19 and TRBJ2-5; D is ambiguous. V lost 6 bases and J lost 5, with 13 bases in between. Germline V lookup: CDR1 LNHDA, CDR2 SQIVND (reference sequence). There are 13 residues in the CDR3. CDR3 sequence (DNA): TGTGCCAGTAGGGGTAGGCCTATGGAGACCCAGTACTTC. Translated, it gives CASRGRPMETQYF.

The chain carries TRBV9 and TRBJ1-1; a possible D gene is TRBD1 (5 bases). The CDR3 is 17 amino acids. Germline CDR1 SGDLS, CDR2 YYNGEE. V was cut by 4 bases and J by 0 bases, with 19 bases left in between. The CDR3 loop is CASSPEQVATMNTEAFF. In DNA, the CDR3 is TGTGCCAGCAGCCCCGAACAGGTAGCCACCATGAACACTGAAGCTTTCTTT.

The J gene is TRBJ1-2, the V gene TRBV9; D gene uncertain. The CDR3 loop spans 12 amino acids. Germline CDR1 and CDR2: SGDLS and YYNGEE. Trimming pared 0 bases from V and 2 bases from J, leaving 2 bases between. CDR3 protein: CASSVENYGYTF. In DNA form, the CDR3 reads TGTGCCAGCAGCGTAGAGAACTATGGCTACACCTTC.

The chain links TRBV27 to TRBJ1-6; a weak D match, TRBD1 (5 bases). V lost 1 base to trimming and J lost 7 bases, with 11 bases between them. CDR3 size: 15 residues. CDR1 and CDR2 (germline): MNHEY, SMNVEV (reference sequence). The CDR3 nucleotides are TGTGCCAGCAGTTTATTTCGGGGGTACAATTCACCCCTCCACTTT. This sequence encodes CASSLFRGYNSPLHF.

J is TRBJ1-2 and V is TRBV4-1; D remains unclear. Germline CDR1 and CDR2: MGHRA and YSYEKL. The CDR3 covers 14 residues. V lost 1 base, J lost 7 bases, and 13 bases lay in between. CDR3 amino acids: CASSQVLGVGGYTF. The DNA for the CDR3 is TGCGCCAGCAGCCAAGTATTAGGAGTTGGTGGCTACACCTTC.

This chain connects TRBV7-2 to TRBJ2-1; 10 nucleotides agree with TRBD2. Germline values: CDR1 SGHTA, CDR2 FQGNSA. The CDR3 is 14 residues long. The trim removed 8 bases at V and 7 bases at J, leaving 8 bases unmatched. The CDR3: CASAIAGGRNEQFF. The CDR3 coding sequence is TGTGCCAGCGCTATAGCGGGGGGCCGAAATGAGCAGTTCTTC.

Here the CDR3 reads CASSQRDTGEKLFF. In nucleotides, the CDR3 is TGTGCCAGCAGCCAGCGAGATACGGGGGAAAAACTGTTTTTT. The chain recombines TRBV3-1 (or the pseudogene TRBV3-2) with TRBJ1-4; D is undetermined. The CDR3 is made up of 14 amino acids. V was trimmed by 3 bases and J by 8 bases, leaving 13 bases between them. Germline values: CDR1 LGHDT, CDR2 YNNKEL (reference sequence).

The V gene is TRBV4-1, the J gene TRBJ2-1; tentative D call: TRBD2 (6 bases). The CDR3 is 17 amino acids. V was clipped by 1 base and J by 4 bases, with 17 bases between them. Germline CDR1 is MGHRA and CDR2 is YSYEKL. The DNA for the CDR3 is TGCGCCAGCAGCCAAGTCCAATGGCCTGGGGGGTACAATGAGCAGTTCTTC. Residues: CASSQVQWPGGYNEQFF.

The J gene is TRBJ1-3, the V gene TRBV5-1, with D unresolved. CDR1 is SGHRS, CDR2 YFSETQ, per germline. The CDR3 runs 14 residues. Trimming shortened V by 3 bases and J by 0 bases, and 7 bases separated the two germline ends. The CDR3 protein is CASSSDRSGNTIYF. CDR3 nucleotide sequence: TGCGCCAGCAGCTCAGACCGCTCTGGAAACACCATATATTTT.

This chain's CDR3 is CASSVGFGYTEAFF. The CDR3 DNA follows: TGTGCCAGCAGCGTAGGGTTTGGGTACACTGAAGCTTTCTTT. The V and J genes are TRBV9 and TRBJ1-1; D unresolved. Germline V CDR1 and CDR2: SGDLS, YYNGEE. The CDR3 extends over 14 amino acids. The ends were cut back, 0 bases at V and 3 bases at J, with 9 bases in the middle.

CDR3 sequence (DNA): TGTGCCAGCAGTTACGGGACTAGCTCCTACAATGAGCAGTTCTTC. It specifies CASSYGTSSYNEQFF. The chain recombines TRBV6-2 or TRBV6-3 with TRBJ2-1; 8 bases line up with TRBD2. Germline CDR1 and CDR2: MNHEY and SVGEGT. This CDR3 is 15 amino acids long. V gave up 2 bases and J gave up 0 bases; unmatched junction bases: 0.

The chain links TRBV9 to TRBJ1-2; D call uncertain. V was pared by 0 bases and J by 4 bases, with 19 bases between. Germline V lookup: CDR1 SGDLS, CDR2 YYNGEE. This CDR3 spans 17 amino acids. CDR3 coding DNA: TGTGCCAGCAGCGTAGTAGGCGGGGTCGGCCCCCTCTATGGCTACACCTTC. Translating gives CASSVVGGVGPLYGYTF.

J is TRBJ2-7 and V is TRBV7-9; the D gene is possibly TRBD2 (5 bases). The germline V gene encodes CDR1 SEHNR and CDR2 FQNEAQ (reference sequence). The CDR3 has 16 amino acids. V was trimmed by 3 bases and J by 7 bases, leaving 22 bases between them. The CDR3 loop is CASSLSGPRMAEEQYF. In DNA, the CDR3 is TGTGCCAGCAGCTTGAGCGGCCCTAGGATGGCGGAGGAGCAGTACTTC.

The chain employs TRBV4-2 and TRBJ1-2, with 7 bases aligning to TRBD1. Germline CDR1 LGHNA, CDR2 YNFKEQ. The CDR3 runs to 18 residues. The V segment lost 4 bases and the J segment 3 bases; nucleotides outside the gene matches: 17. CDR3 region: CASSPVSGQLLEDYGYTF. CDR3 coding DNA: TGTGCCAGCAGCCCAGTTTCGGGACAGCTCCTAGAAGACTATGGCTACACCTTC.

The CDR3: CASRFRDFSNQPQHF. CDR3 in DNA: TGTGCCAGCAGATTCCGGGACTTTAGCAATCAGCCCCAGCATTTT. This rearrangement joins TRBV11-3 to TRBJ1-5; perhaps TRBD1 as D (5 bases). The CDR3 is made up of 15 amino acids. Trimming shortened V by 6 bases and J by 0 bases, and 12 bases separated the two germline ends. The germline gives CDR1 SGHNT, CDR2 YENEEA.

The chain links TRBV4-1 to TRBJ1-5; D perhaps matches TRBD1 (5 bases). The ends were cut back, 4 bases at V and 2 bases at J, with 12 bases in the middle. This CDR3 contains 15 residues. Germline loops: CDR1 MGHRA, CDR2 YSYEKL. The chain's CDR3 is CASSPGRGGNQPQHF. CDR3 nucleotides: TGCGCCAGCAGCCCTGGGAGGGGTGGCAATCAGCCCCAGCATTTT.

The chain recombines TRBV3-1 (or the pseudogene TRBV3-2) with TRBJ1-1; D is undetermined. Germline values: CDR1 LGHDT, CDR2 YNNKEL (reference sequence). The CDR3 is 15 amino acids. V gave up 3 bases and J gave up 6 bases, with 17 bases separating them. The CDR3 protein is CASSHPGEKRSEAFF. In nucleotides, the CDR3 is TGTGCCAGCAGCCATCCGGGCGAGAAGCGCTCTGAAGCTTTCTTT.

This clone has a single count. The J gene is TRBJ1-3, the V gene TRBV18; no clear D gene. The CDR3 spans 15 residues. Germline V gene lookup returns CDR1 KGHSH and CDR2 LQKENI. The V end lost 3 bases, the J end lost 4 bases, and 13 bases lay between the germline ends. The CDR3 region is CASSPAEDGGNTIYF. DNA for the CDR3: TGTGCCAGCTCACCCGCCGAGGATGGGGGAAACACCATATATTTT. Supplemented by reference TRBV18 and TRBJ1-3, the full variable domain reads NAGVMQNPRHLVRRRGQEARLRCSPMKGHSHVYWYRQLPEEGLKFMVYLQKENIIDESGMPKERFSAEFPKEGPSILRIQQVVRGDSAAYFCASSPAEDGGNTIYFGEGSWLTVV.

This clone appeared once. The chain recombines TRBV18 with TRBJ1-6; 11 nucleotides agree with TRBD1. The CDR3 is 14 residues long. J was trimmed by 8 bases and V by 3 bases; bases with no gene match: 0. The germline V gene encodes CDR1 KGHSH and CDR2 LQKENI. CDR3 residues: CASSPGQGDSPLHF. The CDR3 DNA follows: TGTGCCAGCTCACCGGGACAGGGGGATTCACCCCTCCACTTT.

The rearrangement joins TRBV6-5 to TRBJ1-2; TRBD1 matches at 8 bases. CDR3 length equals 13 residues. Germline CDR1 and CDR2: MNHEY and SVGAGI. V lost 6 bases to trimming and J lost 8 bases; unmatched junction nucleotides: 8. This CDR3 reads CASSYGQGVGYTF. DNA for the CDR3: TGTGCCAGCAGCTATGGACAGGGTGTGGGCTACACCTTC.

The chain carries TRBV18 and TRBJ1-1; 7 nucleotides match TRBD1. CDR3 size: 16 residues. Unmatched junction bases numbered 10, after V lost 1 base and J lost 5 bases. Germline CDR1 and CDR2: KGHSH and LQKENI. The CDR3 bases are TGTGCCAGCTCACCACGGCTGCAGGGGGAGTGGACTGAAGCTTTCTTT. Protein: CASSPRLQGEWTEAFF.

Only one count was recorded for this clone. The chain is built from TRBV15 and TRBJ1-5; D remains ambiguous. Germline V lookup: CDR1 LNHNV, CDR2 YYDKDF (reference sequence). Trimming cost V 1 base and J 2 bases, with 6 bases left between them. This CDR3 is 14 amino acids long. CDR3 sequence (DNA): TGTGCCACCAGCAGAGCTGCTGGCAATCAGCCCCAGCATTTT. Its protein product is CATSRAAGNQPQHF.